This T cell receptor beta chain comes out of a study of cytomegalovirus exposure and HLA in healthy donors. Whole-study results and caveats: In a later analysis, V- and J-gene trimming of beta chains associated with a DCLRE1C missense variant, replicated independently.

Use of 60 Vbeta and 13 Jbeta primers characterized the PCR. The protocol was immunoSEQ multiplex PCR, while the TCRdb copy is restricted to in-frame clones and leaves out a portion. The sample shows some 190,000 clones, 81% of them seen only once. The CDR3 loop spans 13 amino acids. Germline CDR1 is MNHNS and CDR2 is SASEGT. After removal of 6 bases from V and 5 bases from J, the junction contained 4 bases not matched to a gene. The sample holds one count of this clone. The antigen is not known. As for the donors, each was a healthy bone marrow donor. Specimen: PBMCs. J is TRBJ2-5 and V is TRBV6-1; 9 bases fit TRBD2. The TCR originated in a man aged 40-49 years in good health and CMV-seropositive. DNA of the CDR3: TGTGCCAGCAGCACCAGCGGGGGGGAGACCCAGTACTTC. Translation gives CASSTSGGETQYF.